This is a list of T cell receptor beta chains from one sample in a study of PD-L1 blockade in urothelial cancer. Here immunoSEQ multiplex PCR was the method, and the copy in TCRdb shows in-frame clones only, minus some. The sample holds about 90,000 clones, 90% seen once. The sequenced sample was PBMCs, obtained around atezolizumab (anti-PD-L1) treatment. The receptors were gathered from a man in his sixties with urothelial cancer. The CDR3 runs from the conserved cysteine through the conserved F or W. The order of the fields is clone size, CDR3 length, J gene, V gene, D gene, CDR3 protein, CDR3 DNA. A D gene is named only where the DNA matches it firmly. Expanded clones get a size class; other rows say once, few or many, or leave the size out.

>-|16|TRBJ2-3|TRBV7-8|-
CASSFYSNLGGDTQYF
TGTGCCAGCAGCTTTTACTCAAATCTCGGGGGAGATACGCAGTATTTT
>-|13|TRBJ2-5|TRBV6-4|TRBD1
CASSGDRGETQYF
TGTGCCAGCAGTGGAGACAGGGGCGAGACCCAGTACTTC
>few|16|TRBJ2-2|TRBV4-2|-
CASSQDPSYNTGELFF
TGTGCCAGCAGCCAAGACCCGTCTTATAACACCGGGGAGCTGTTTTTT
>-|14|TRBJ2-7|TRBV7-9|TRBD1
CASSLGQGALWQYF
TGTGCCAGCAGCTTAGGCCAGGGGGCACTTTGGCAGTACTTC
>-|14|TRBJ2-2|TRBV7-2|-
CASSLGPGDGELFF
TGTGCCAGCAGCTTAGGCCCAGGGGATGGGGAGCTGTTTTTT
>-|17|TRBJ1-2|TRBV27|-
CASSSNVDRSPNYGYTF
TGTGCCAGCAGTTCTAACGTCGACAGGAGCCCTAACTATGGCTACACCTTC
>-|16|TRBJ1-4|TRBV19|TRBD1
CASSLGLSGGYEKLFF
TGTGCCAGTAGTTTGGGGTTGTCAGGGGGTTATGAAAAACTGTTTTTT
>-|14|TRBJ2-7|TRBV6-4|TRBD1
CASSRDRFSYEQYF
TGTGCCAGCAGCCGGGACAGATTCTCCTACGAGCAGTACTTC
>-|16|TRBJ2-7|TRBV4-2|-
CASSPLGDISSYEQYF
TGTGCCAGCAGCCCCCTCGGGGACATATCCTCCTACGAGCAGTACTTC
>once|13|TRBJ2-1|TRBV7-2|TRBD2
CASSLTSGPGQFF
TGTGCCAGCAGCTTGACTAGCGGCCCAGGTCAGTTCTTC
>-|15|TRBJ2-2|TRBV9|-
CASSPLGGRTGELFF
TGTGCCAGCAGCCCACTGGGGGGTAGGACCGGGGAGCTGTTTTTT
>-|17|TRBJ1-3|TRBV7-8|TRBD1
CASSLVVDRVSGNTIYF
TGTGCCAGCAGCTTAGTTGTGGACAGGGTCTCTGGAAACACCATATATTTT
>once|16|TRBJ2-5|TRBV18|-
CASSPRRTANQETQYF
TGTGCCAGCTCACCTAGAAGGACAGCGAACCAAGAGACCCAGTACTTC
>-|15|TRBJ2-5|TRBV2|TRBD2
CASSEPAGAEKTQYF
TGTGCCAGCAGTGAGCCAGCGGGGGCGGAAAAGACCCAGTACTTC
>-|13|TRBJ2-7|TRBV27|-
CASSGSGVYEQYF
TGTGCCAGCAGCGGATCGGGGGTCTACGAGCAGTACTTC
>-|13|TRBJ1-2|TRBV6-6|TRBD1
CASNPGGIYGYTF
TGTGCCAGCAACCCAGGGGGCATTTATGGCTACACCTTC
>-|14|TRBJ1-2|TRBV9|-
CASSVAGGDYGYTF
TGTGCCAGCAGCGTAGCGGGGGGGGACTATGGCTACACCTTC
>-|13|TRBJ1-1|TRBV7-7|-
CASSLAQDTEAFF
TGTGCCAGCAGCTTAGCGCAGGACACTGAAGCTTTCTTT
>-|14|TRBJ1-1|TRBV5-1|TRBD1
CASSWGTGNTEAFF
TGCGCCAGCAGCTGGGGGACAGGCAACACTGAAGCTTTCTTT
>-|16|TRBJ2-1|TRBV11-2|TRBD2
CASSFAEGLSYNEQFF
TGTGCCAGCAGCTTCGCTGAGGGACTATCCTACAATGAGCAGTTCTTC
>once|16|TRBJ2-2|TRBV25-1|TRBD2
CASSMRGARNTGELFF
TGTGCCAGCAGTATGCGGGGGGCCCGGAACACCGGGGAGCTGTTTTTT
>-|15|TRBJ2-7|TRBV11-2|-
CASSLEGVSGYEQYF
TGTGCCAGCAGCTTAGAGGGGGTGAGCGGGTACGAGCAGTACTTC
>-|15|TRBJ1-2|TRBV19|TRBD1
CATEDPGQGPYGYTF
TGTGCCACCGAAGACCCGGGACAGGGGCCCTATGGCTACACCTTC
>once|14|TRBJ2-3|TRBV4-1|TRBD2
CASSQVGGADTQYF
TGCGCCAGCAGCCAAGTCGGGGGGGCCGATACGCAGTATTTT
>-|16|TRBJ2-4|TRBV4-3|TRBD1
CASSRDRERAKNIQYF
TGCGCCAGCAGCCGCGACAGGGAACGTGCCAAAAACATTCAGTACTTC
>-|14|TRBJ1-4|TRBV28|TRBD1
CASSPGGTNEKLFF
TGTGCCAGCAGCCCAGGGGGCACTAATGAAAAACTGTTTTTT
>-|13|TRBJ2-7|TRBV30|-
CACLRTDIYEQYF
TGTGCCTGCCTGAGGACAGATATTTACGAGCAGTACTTC
>-|18|TRBJ2-5|TRBV9|TRBD2
CASSPGKVAGTYQETQYF
TGTGCCAGCAGCCCAGGGAAGGTAGCGGGGACGTACCAAGAGACCCAGTACTTC
>-|14|TRBJ2-2|TRBV30|-
CAFLRSRYTGELFF
TGTGCCTTCCTCCGCTCCAGGTACACCGGGGAGCTGTTTTTT
>-|14|TRBJ1-5|TRBV25-1|-
CASSELGRDQPQHF
TGTGCCAGCAGTGAATTAGGTCGGGATCAGCCCCAGCATTTT
>-|16|TRBJ2-7|TRBV11-2|TRBD2
CASSQEASGGSYEQYF
TGTGCCAGCAGCCAAGAGGCTAGCGGGGGGTCCTACGAGCAGTACTTC
>-|15|TRBJ1-5|TRBV18|TRBD1
CASSPAGTVDQPQHF
TGTGCCAGCTCACCGGCCGGGACAGTCGATCAGCCCCAGCATTTT
>-|16|TRBJ2-5|TRBV4-1|TRBD2
CASSDGLAGGQETQYF
TGCGCCAGCAGCGACGGGCTAGCGGGGGGCCAAGAGACCCAGTACTTC
>-|12|TRBJ2-7|TRBV7-3|TRBD2
CASSLGGGKQYF
TGTGCCAGCAGCTTGGGCGGGGGAAAGCAGTACTTC
>few|21|TRBJ2-1|TRBV5-1|TRBD2
CASSLRIAGLAGGNRYNEQFF
TGCGCCAGCAGCTTGCGGATTGCTGGACTAGCGGGAGGGAACCGCTACAATGAGCAGTTCTTC
>few|14|TRBJ1-2|TRBV29-1|-
CSATRDTEIEGYTF
TGCAGCGCCACCCGGGACACAGAAATTGAGGGCTACACCTTC
>-|18|TRBJ2-2|TRBV5-1|-
CASSLAGSGLINTGELFF
TGCGCCAGCAGCTTGGCCGGGAGCGGGCTCATCAACACCGGGGAGCTGTTTTTT
>once|11|TRBJ2-7|TRBV29-1|-
CSGLTGTEQYF
TGCAGCGGCCTAACAGGGACCGAGCAGTACTTC
>-|15|TRBJ1-2|TRBV5-6|TRBD1
CASSLEGDSRYGYTF
TGTGCCAGCAGCTTGGAAGGGGACAGCCGCTATGGCTACACCTTC
>-|16|TRBJ2-3|TRBV18|-
CASSPPGAGQIITQYF
TGTGCCAGCTCACCACCGGGGGCGGGACAGATAATTACGCAGTATTTT
>-|12|TRBJ1-5|TRBV5-6|-
CASSAGLGAQHF
TGTGCCAGCAGCGCCGGACTCGGGGCCCAGCATTTT
>-|13|TRBJ2-7|TRBV6-1|TRBD2
CASNASGKDEQYF
TGTGCCAGCAACGCTAGCGGGAAAGACGAGCAGTACTTC
>-|19|TRBJ1-3|TRBV7-2|-
CASSLSSLGRGGSGNTIYF
TGTGCCAGCAGCTTATCGAGTTTAGGCCGGGGGGGCTCTGGAAACACCATATATTTT
>-|16|TRBJ2-2|TRBV5-1|TRBD1
CASSQGQGVGTGELFF
TGCGCCAGCAGCCAGGGACAGGGAGTCGGCACCGGGGAGCTGTTTTTT
>-|11|TRBJ2-5|TRBV30|-
CAWELIETQYF
TGTGCCTGGGAACTAATAGAGACCCAGTACTTC